A selection of T cell receptor beta chains follows, all from one sample in a study of CD8 T cells in Susac syndrome. Using its own MiXCR run on the immunoSEQ multiplex PCR reads, TCRdb lists one record per CDR3 protein. This table holds 150,000 to 200,000 distinct CDR3 sequences, 90% to 95% found once. Sequencing was carried out using CD4+ T cells from PBMCs. The receptors derive from a human donor with Susac syndrome. Both conserved end residues are part of each CDR3. A D gene is named only where the DNA matches it firmly. The size of a clone is reported for some rows only, either as once, few or many, or as a class for expanded clones.

abundance: .; v_gene: TRBV7-2; d_gene: .; j_gene: TRBJ2-7; CDR3aa: CASSLDVIYRDEQYF; CDR3nt: TGTGCCAGCAGCTTAGATGTTATATATCGAGACGAGCAGTACTTC
abundance: .; v_gene: TRBV19; d_gene: .; j_gene: TRBJ2-2; CDR3aa: CASSMGVRTGELFF; CDR3nt: TGTGCCAGTAGTATGGGGGTCAGGACCGGGGAGCTGTTTTTT
abundance: .; v_gene: TRBV3-1; d_gene: .; j_gene: TRBJ2-1; CDR3aa: CASSQVTSTEQFF; CDR3nt: TGTGCCAGCAGCCAAGTGACAAGCACTGAGCAGTTCTTC
abundance: .; v_gene: TRBV5-8; d_gene: .; j_gene: TRBJ2-6; CDR3aa: CASSEARDSGANVLTF; CDR3nt: TGTGCCAGCAGCGAAGCCAGGGATTCTGGGGCCAACGTCCTGACTTTC
abundance: .; v_gene: TRBV5-4; d_gene: .; j_gene: TRBJ1-1; CDR3aa: CASSSALARQNTEAFF; CDR3nt: TGTGCCAGCAGCTCGGCTCTGGCCAGACAGAACACTGAAGCTTTCTTT
abundance: .; v_gene: TRBV3-1; d_gene: TRBD1; j_gene: TRBJ1-1; CDR3aa: CASSEQGKAFF; CDR3nt: TGTGCCAGCAGCGAACAGGGGAAAGCTTTCTTT
abundance: .; v_gene: TRBV20-1; d_gene: .; j_gene: TRBJ1-5; CDR3aa: CSARDFPVESPQHF; CDR3nt: TGCAGTGCTAGAGATTTTCCGGTCGAGTCGCCCCAGCATTTT
abundance: .; v_gene: TRBV5-4; d_gene: TRBD1; j_gene: TRBJ2-4; CDR3aa: CASSSGTVLAKNIQYF; CDR3nt: TGTGCCAGCAGCTCTGGGACAGTTCTAGCCAAAAACATTCAGTACTTC
abundance: once; v_gene: TRBV11-1; d_gene: TRBD1; j_gene: TRBJ1-3; CDR3aa: CASSPRTGKRSGNTIYF; CDR3nt: TGTGCCAGCAGCCCTCGGACAGGGAAGAGATCGGGAAACACCATATATTTT
abundance: .; v_gene: TRBV20-1; d_gene: .; j_gene: TRBJ1-2; CDR3aa: CSASNRERSYGYTF; CDR3nt: TGCAGTGCTAGTAACAGAGAACGTAGCTATGGCTACACCTTC